Presented here are 21 T cell receptor beta chains from one specimen sequenced in a study of blood T cell repertoires in COVID-19. Sequencing was performed with immunoSEQ multiplex PCR; in TCRdb, only in-frame clones are kept and a portion is missing. The profile shows some 85,000 clones, roughly 78% of them singletons. Specimen: peripheral blood. The receptors come from a woman aged 80 or older with acute or convalescent COVID-19.

This clone was recorded a few times. V is TRBV12-3 or TRBV12-4 and J is TRBJ2-1, with 7 bases fitting TRBD2. CDR3 length: 13 residues. Trimming cost V 5 bases and J 12 bases; bases outside gene matches: 10. CDR3 coding DNA: TGTGCCAGCAGTCCCGTTGCGGGGGTTCGGCAGTTCTTC. The encoded protein is CASSPVAGVRQFF.

Here the CDR3 reads CASSVPGQGGGELFF. The DNA of the CDR3 is TGTGCCAGCAGCGTCCCGGGACAGGGTGGCGGGGAGCTGTTTTTT. V gene TRBV2 combines with J gene TRBJ2-2; 9 nucleotides align to TRBD1. V shed 6 bases and J 7 bases; nucleotides not matched to a gene: 9. The CDR3 has 15 residues. Germline V gene data show CDR1 as SNHLY and CDR2 as FYNNEI. Complete variable domain (other parts from reference TRBV2 and TRBJ2-2): EPEVTQTPSHQVTQMGQEVILRCVPISNHLYFYWYRQILGQKVEFLVSFYNNEISEKSEIFDDQFSVERPDGSNFTLKIRSTKLEDSAMYFCASSVPGQGGGELFFGEGSRLTVL.

The V gene is TRBV5-1, the J gene TRBJ2-3, with D perhaps matching TRBD2 (5 bases). The germline CDR1 and CDR2 sequences are SGHRS and YFSETQ. The CDR3 has 16 residues. The germline V and J ends were trimmed by 1 base and 2 bases, with 14 bases remaining between them. The CDR3 nucleotides read TGCGCCAGCAGCTTGTATCCTAGCTCGCCCACAGATACGCAGTATTTT. Encoded protein: CASSLYPSSPTDTQYF.

The chain joins TRBV11-3 to TRBJ2-7; a possible D gene is TRBD2 (6 bases). Trimming shortened V by 7 bases and J by 7 bases, and 20 bases separated the two germline ends. The germline V gene encodes CDR1 SGHNT and CDR2 YENEEA. This CDR3 region has 14 residues. The CDR3 DNA reads as TGTGCCAGCACCCTCCCCGGGTCGGCGGGGGAGCAGTACTTC. The encoded protein is CASTLPGSAGEQYF.

This chain joins TRBV5-4 and TRBJ1-4, with TRBD1 as a possible D gene (5 bases). The germline CDR1 and CDR2 sequences are SGHNT and YYREEE (reference sequence). The germline V and J ends were trimmed by 4 bases and 0 bases, with 10 bases remaining between them. This CDR3 has 15 amino acids. The CDR3 DNA is TGTGCCAGCAGCGCGCAGGGCTCAACTAATGAAAAACTGTTTTTT. Translated, it gives CASSAQGSTNEKLFF.

The CDR3 sequence is CASSWRRLEETEAFF. The CDR3 nucleotides read TGTGCCAGCTCATGGAGGCGCCTCGAGGAGACTGAAGCTTTCTTT. This sequence joins TRBV18 and TRBJ1-1; D gene uncertain. V shed 5 bases and J shed 5 bases, with 18 bases lying between them. This CDR3 is built from 15 residues. Germline CDR1 is KGHSH and CDR2 is LQKENI.

This clone was seen just once. J is TRBJ1-5 and V is TRBV19; 7 bases are shared with TRBD1. Germline-derived CDR1 and CDR2 are LNHDA and SQIVND (reference sequence). The CDR3 sequence is 15 residues long. V was pared by 6 bases and J by 2 bases, with 7 bases of the junction left unmatched. CDR3 residues: CASSLDRRGNQPQHF. The CDR3 DNA follows: TGTGCCAGTAGCTTGGACAGGCGGGGCAATCAGCCCCAGCATTTT.

V is TRBV19 and J is TRBJ1-6; no clear D gene. The germline V gene has CDR1 LNHDA and CDR2 SQIVND (reference sequence). Trimming took 5 bases from V and 9 from J, leaving 11 bases between them. The CDR3 is 13 residues long. CDR3: CASSSEMSSPLHF. CDR3 in DNA: TGTGCCAGTAGTTCTGAAATGAGTTCACCCCTCCACTTT.

The chain combines TRBV12-3 or TRBV12-4 with TRBJ1-2; D may be TRBD1 (6 bases). The V end lost 9 bases, the J end lost 6 bases, and 17 bases lay between the germline ends. The CDR3 runs 13 residues. The CDR3 region is CASKNRDIHGYTF. CDR3 nucleotides: TGTGCCAGTAAAAACAGGGATATTCATGGCTACACCTTC.

This rearrangement joins TRBV29-1 to TRBJ2-5; a weak D match, TRBD2 (6 bases). The CDR3 sequence is 13 residues long. In germline, CDR1 is SQVTM, CDR2 ANQGSEA. With 4 bases removed from V and 5 bases from J, the gap between germline ends came to 14 bases. The CDR3 loop is CSVGDSLGETQYF. CDR3 DNA sequence: TGCAGCGTTGGGGACTCACTCGGGGAGACCCAGTACTTC.

The chain uses TRBV11-3 and TRBJ1-5; D is possibly TRBD1 (6 bases). CDR3 length: 17 residues. V gave up 1 base and J gave up 6 bases, with 19 bases separating them. From germline, CDR1 is SGHNT and CDR2 YENEEA. CDR3 in amino acids: CASSLGGWQGSTQPQHF. CDR3 in DNA: TGTGCCAGCAGCTTAGGCGGTTGGCAGGGGAGTACTCAGCCCCAGCATTTT.

This clone was seen a single time. The genes are TRBV6-5 and TRBJ1-2; D perhaps matches TRBD1 (5 bases). Between the trimmed V and J ends, which lost 6 bases and 7 bases, there was a span of 15 bases. The CDR3 consists of 13 residues. The germline V gene encodes CDR1 MNHEY and CDR2 SVGAGI. The CDR3 DNA follows: TGTGCCAGCAGCATCTCAGGGTTTTTTGGCTACACCTTC. Protein sequence: CASSISGFFGYTF.

The V gene is TRBV18, the J gene TRBJ2-1, with TRBD2 matching over 7 bases. J lost 0 bases, V lost 3 bases, and 5 bases had no gene match. The CDR3 contains 16 residues. The V gene's germline CDR1 is KGHSH and CDR2 LQKENI. The CDR3 is CASSPGRRSSYNEQFF. DNA for the CDR3: TGTGCCAGCTCACCCGGGAGGCGTAGCTCCTACAATGAGCAGTTCTTC.

The chain couples TRBV10-1 to TRBJ2-2; a possible D gene is TRBD1 (6 bases). This CDR3 region has 13 residues. Germline V gives CDR1 WNHNN, CDR2 SYGVQD (reference sequence). V lost 10 bases to trimming and J lost 0 bases, with 9 bases between them. Here the CDR3 DNA reads TGCGCCACGGGACATCCGAACACCGGGGAGCTGTTTTTT. The encoded protein is CATGHPNTGELFF.

The chain links TRBV6-5 to TRBJ1-5; D unclear. Trimming removed 8 bases from V and 0 bases from J, with 14 bases in between. This CDR3 is 15 amino acids long. CDR1 is MNHEY and CDR2 is SVGAGI in the germline V gene. CDR3 nucleotide sequence: TGTGCCAGCTCACTCCATCGGGTTAGCAATCAGCCCCAGCATTTT. It yields the protein CASSLHRVSNQPQHF.

The rearrangement links TRBV11-1 to TRBJ2-7; 8 bases map to TRBD1. The CDR3 runs 15 residues. Germline V CDR1 and CDR2: SGHAT, FQDESV (reference sequence). The junction had 6 bases not matched to a gene; V was cut back by 1 base and J by 4 bases. The CDR3 here is CASSLEGRGPYEQYF. CDR3 bases: TGTGCCAGCAGCTTAGAGGGCAGGGGGCCGTACGAGCAGTACTTC.

The CDR3 bases are TGCGCCAGCAGCCAAGATCGGGGTAGGGTTGGCTACACCTTC. Its protein product is CASSQDRGRVGYTF. This rearrangement joins TRBV4-1 to TRBJ1-2; D is ambiguous. The V gene lost 0 bases and the J gene lost 7 bases, with 12 bases spanning the gap. This CDR3 is built from 14 residues. In germline, CDR1 is MGHRA, CDR2 YSYEKL.

The rearrangement links TRBV19 to TRBJ2-4; TRBD1 aligns across 8 bases. V trimming: 8 bases; J trimming: 12 bases; junction bases outside the gene matches: 15. The V gene's germline CDR1 is LNHDA and CDR2 SQIVND (reference sequence). CDR3 length equals 14 residues. CDR3 amino acids: CASRPRGQGSAQYF. The CDR3 nucleotides are TGTGCCAGTCGCCCGCGAGGACAGGGATCCGCTCAGTACTTC.

There are a few counts of this clone. This chain joins TRBV5-6 and TRBJ2-7; D might be TRBD2 (6 bases). V lost 4 bases to trimming and J lost 3 bases, with 20 bases between them. Per the germline V gene, CDR1 is SGHDT and CDR2 is YYEEEE. The CDR3 extends over 16 amino acids. CDR3 nucleotide sequence: TGTGCCAGCAGCGGGGGGATTCCGGGACTGAACTACGAGCAGTACTTC. Translation gives CASSGGIPGLNYEQYF.

V and J are TRBV7-9 and TRBJ2-5, with 11 bases lining up with TRBD1. The germline V gene encodes CDR1 SEHNR and CDR2 FQNEAQ (reference sequence). CDR3 size: 15 residues. V trimming: 5 bases; J trimming: 5 bases; junction bases outside the gene matches: 7. In DNA form, the CDR3 reads TGTGCCAGCAGCCCGTTGGACAGGGGGCTTGAGACCCAGTACTTC. Its protein product is CASSPLDRGLETQYF.

The chain uses TRBV11-3 and TRBJ2-1; 9 bases match TRBD2. The junction had 11 bases not matched to a gene; V was cut back by 5 bases and J by 0 bases. There are 18 residues in the CDR3. In germline, CDR1 is SGHNT, CDR2 YENEEA. The CDR3 nucleotides read TGTGCCAGCAGCGCACGCCGGGCTAGCGGGAACTCCTACAATGAGCAGTTCTTC. This gives the protein CASSARRASGNSYNEQFF.